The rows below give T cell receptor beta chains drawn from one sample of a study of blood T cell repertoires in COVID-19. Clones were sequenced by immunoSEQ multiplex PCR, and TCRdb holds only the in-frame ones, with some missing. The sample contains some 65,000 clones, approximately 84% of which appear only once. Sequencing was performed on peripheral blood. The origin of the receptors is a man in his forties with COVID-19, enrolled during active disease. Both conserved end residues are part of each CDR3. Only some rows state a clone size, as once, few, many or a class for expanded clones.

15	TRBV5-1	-	CASSPRAQGTDTQYF
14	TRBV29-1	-	CSVRRTGGGYEQYF
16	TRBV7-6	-	CASSLVAGGKRATQYF
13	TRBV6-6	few	CASSFLAGTEQFF
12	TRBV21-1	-	CAKQGPLDTQYF
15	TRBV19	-	CASSIGGQGKVEQYF
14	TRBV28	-	CASSLLVTGEKLFF
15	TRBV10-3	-	CAISGLAGGSYEQYF
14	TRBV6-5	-	CASSRQSTNEKLFF
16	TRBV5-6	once	CASSDMTSGGADTQYF
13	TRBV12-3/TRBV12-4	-	CASSPGTIYGYTF
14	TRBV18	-	CASSIRQGDYGYTF
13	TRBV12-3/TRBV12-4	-	CASSRQGAETQYF
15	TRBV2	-	CASTGLSGWGETQYF
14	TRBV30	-	CAWIRDSGGFEAFF
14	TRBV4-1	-	CASSSSLDTDTQYF
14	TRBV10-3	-	CAIGGLSSSYEQYF
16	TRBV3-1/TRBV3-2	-	CASSPGGAGDTDTQYF
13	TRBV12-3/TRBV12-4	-	CASSSGGTGELFF
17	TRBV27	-	CASSLKYDRTGSLGYTF
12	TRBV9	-	CASSASHYGYTF
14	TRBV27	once	CASSFRGSSTEAFF